This T cell receptor (beta chain) originates from a study of identical twins. Trimming cost V 5 bases and J 2 bases, with 15 bases left between them. CDR1 is SGHTA, CDR2 FQGNSA, per germline. The CDR3 extends over 16 amino acids. Template switching (which added a universal primer site) was used, and cDNA carried unique molecular identifiers. TCRdb used MiXCR to reprocess the 5' RACE reads, holding one entry per CDR3 protein. This table has around 240,000 distinct CDR3 sequences, roughly a tenth appearing once. This clonotype was recorded a few times. What it binds is unknown. Study conclusions and caveats: It was possible that invariant MAIT and iNKT cells partly confounded the zero-insertion analyses. Less excess twin sharing appeared in beta out-of-frame sequences. The study reached conclusions through statistical analysis that was cross-sectional, not following the same donors.

This receptor was identified in a man aged 50-60 years in good health. V is TRBV7-2 and J is TRBJ2-2; D is unresolved. Source material: memory T cells sorted from blood. The CDR3 region is CASSPPLSLNTGELFF. The CDR3 region has the DNA TGTGCCAGCAGCCCCCCCCTAAGCCTTAACACCGGGGAGCTGTTTTTT.